A single T cell receptor beta chain is shown here with its context. Its antigen is as yet unknown. The entry originates in a study of OX40 agonist ivuxolimab in advanced cancers. Whole-study context: One patient with hepatocellular carcinoma and two with cutaneous melanoma, three in all, had partial responses.

J was trimmed by 8 bases and V by 3 bases; bases with no gene match: 12. The germline gives CDR1 LNHDA, CDR2 SQIVND (reference sequence). CDR3 size: 16 residues. Whole-study results and caveats: Expanded clones belonging to CD8+ T cells outnumbered, on average, those of CD4+. In the 0.1 to 3.0 mg/kg range, CD4+ and CD8+ blood T cells had expanded clonally by week 6.

Method: immunoSEQ multiplex PCR; TCRdb's copy keeps in-frame clones and lacks some. The table shows about 100,000 clones, with approximately 90% occurring only once. Specimen: CD4+ or CD8+ T cells sorted from blood, collected in a trial of the OX40 agonist ivuxolimab. The chain has TRBV19 and TRBJ1-4; 7 bases map to TRBD1. The origin of this receptor is an adult with an advanced solid tumor such as melanoma, head and neck, liver or kidney cancer. The CDR3: CASSMGDSASREKLFF. CDR3 DNA sequence: TGTGCCAGTAGTATGGGGGACAGCGCTTCGAGGGAAAAACTGTTTTTT.